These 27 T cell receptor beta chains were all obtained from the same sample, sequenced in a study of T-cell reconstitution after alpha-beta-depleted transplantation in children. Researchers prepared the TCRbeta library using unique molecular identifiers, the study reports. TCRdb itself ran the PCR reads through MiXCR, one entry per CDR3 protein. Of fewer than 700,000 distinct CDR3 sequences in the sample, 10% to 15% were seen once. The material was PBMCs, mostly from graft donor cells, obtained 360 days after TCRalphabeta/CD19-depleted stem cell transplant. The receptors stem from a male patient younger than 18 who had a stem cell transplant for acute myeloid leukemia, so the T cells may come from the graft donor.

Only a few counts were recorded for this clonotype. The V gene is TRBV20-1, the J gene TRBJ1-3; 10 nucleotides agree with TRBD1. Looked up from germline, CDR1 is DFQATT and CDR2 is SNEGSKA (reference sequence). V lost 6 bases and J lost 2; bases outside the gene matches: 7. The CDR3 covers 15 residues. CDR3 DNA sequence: TGCAGTGCCCAGGACAGGGGGAGGACTGGAAACACCATATATTTT. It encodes CSAQDRGRTGNTIYF.

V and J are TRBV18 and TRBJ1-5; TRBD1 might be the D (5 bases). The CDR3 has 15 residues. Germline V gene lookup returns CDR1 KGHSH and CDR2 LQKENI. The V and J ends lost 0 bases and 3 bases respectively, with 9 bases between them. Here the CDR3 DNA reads TGTGCCAGCTCACCACCGGGGACTAACAATCAGCCCCAGCATTTT. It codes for CASSPPGTNNQPQHF.

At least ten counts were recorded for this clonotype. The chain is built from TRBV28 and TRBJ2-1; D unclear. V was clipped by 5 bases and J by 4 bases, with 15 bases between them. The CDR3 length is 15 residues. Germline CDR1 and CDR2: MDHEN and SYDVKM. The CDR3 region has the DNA TGTGCCAGCAGTAAGGGCATCTGGCCTTACAATGAGCAGTTCTTC. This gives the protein CASSKGIWPYNEQFF.

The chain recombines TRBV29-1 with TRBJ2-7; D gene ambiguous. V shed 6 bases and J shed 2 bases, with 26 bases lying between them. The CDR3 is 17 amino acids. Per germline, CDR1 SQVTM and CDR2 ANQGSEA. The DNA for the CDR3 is TGCAGCGTCTACTCCGGGCCTCCCCTGGTCACCACCTACGAGCAGTACTTC. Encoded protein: CSVYSGPPLVTTYEQYF.

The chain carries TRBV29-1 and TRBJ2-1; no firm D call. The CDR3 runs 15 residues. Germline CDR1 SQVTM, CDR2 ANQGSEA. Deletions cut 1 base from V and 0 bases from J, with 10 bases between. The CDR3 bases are TGCAGCGTTGAAGCGACCCGGAGCTCCTACAATGAGCAGTTCTTC. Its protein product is CSVEATRSSYNEQFF.

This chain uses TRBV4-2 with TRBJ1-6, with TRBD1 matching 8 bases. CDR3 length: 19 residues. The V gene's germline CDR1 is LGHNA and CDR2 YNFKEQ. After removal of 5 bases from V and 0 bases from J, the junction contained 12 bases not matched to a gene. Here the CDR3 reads CASSTSGGPPSSYNSPLHF. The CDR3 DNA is TGTGCCAGCAGCACTTCAGGGGGCCCCCCTAGCTCCTATAATTCACCCCTCCACTTT.

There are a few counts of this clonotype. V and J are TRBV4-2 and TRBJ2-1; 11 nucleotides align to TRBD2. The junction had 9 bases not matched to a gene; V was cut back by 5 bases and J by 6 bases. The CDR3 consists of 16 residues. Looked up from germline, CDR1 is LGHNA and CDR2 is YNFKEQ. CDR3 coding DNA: TGTGCCAGCAGCTTAGGCGGACTAGCGGGTCCCAATGAGCAGTTCTTC. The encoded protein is CASSLGGLAGPNEQFF.

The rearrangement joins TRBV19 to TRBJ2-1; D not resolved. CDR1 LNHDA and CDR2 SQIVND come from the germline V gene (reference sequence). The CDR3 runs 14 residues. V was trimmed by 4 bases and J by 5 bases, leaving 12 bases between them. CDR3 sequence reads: CASSSPGPNNEQFF. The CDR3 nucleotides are TGTGCCAGTAGTAGCCCCGGACCGAACAATGAGCAGTTCTTC.

In nucleotides, the CDR3 is TGTGCCACCCATCGAGGACAGCCTCCCTATGGCTACACCTTC. This translates into CATHRGQPPYGYTF. The chain recombines TRBV27 with TRBJ1-2, with D perhaps matching TRBD1 (6 bases). CDR1 and CDR2 (germline): MNHEY, SMNVEV (reference sequence). The CDR3 has 14 residues. Trimming took 10 bases from V and 4 from J, leaving 19 bases between them.

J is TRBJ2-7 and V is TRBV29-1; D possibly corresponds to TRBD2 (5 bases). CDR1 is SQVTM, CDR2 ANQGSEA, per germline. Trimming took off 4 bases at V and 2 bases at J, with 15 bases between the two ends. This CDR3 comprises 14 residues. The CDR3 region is CSVGSLAKPYEQYF. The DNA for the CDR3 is TGCAGCGTTGGGAGCCTAGCCAAGCCCTACGAGCAGTACTTC.

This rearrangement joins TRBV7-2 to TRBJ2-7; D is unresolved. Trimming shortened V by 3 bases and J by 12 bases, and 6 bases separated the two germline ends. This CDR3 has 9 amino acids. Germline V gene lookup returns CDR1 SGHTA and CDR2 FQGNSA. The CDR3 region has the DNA TGTGCCAGCAGCTTTCCGATGTACTTC. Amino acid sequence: CASSFPMYF.

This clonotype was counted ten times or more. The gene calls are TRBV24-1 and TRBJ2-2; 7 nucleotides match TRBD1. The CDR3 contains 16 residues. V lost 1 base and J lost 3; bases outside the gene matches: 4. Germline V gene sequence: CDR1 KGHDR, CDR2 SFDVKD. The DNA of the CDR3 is TGTGCCACCAGTGATTTCGGGACAGTTGACACCGGGGAGCTGTTTTTT. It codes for CATSDFGTVDTGELFF.

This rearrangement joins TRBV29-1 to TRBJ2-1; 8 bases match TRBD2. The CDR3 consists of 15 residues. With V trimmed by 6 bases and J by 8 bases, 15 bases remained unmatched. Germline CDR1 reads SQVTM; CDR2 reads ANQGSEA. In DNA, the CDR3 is TGCAGCGTACGGGGTGTAAGCGGGAGAGGGGATGAGCAGTTCTTC. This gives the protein CSVRGVSGRGDEQFF.

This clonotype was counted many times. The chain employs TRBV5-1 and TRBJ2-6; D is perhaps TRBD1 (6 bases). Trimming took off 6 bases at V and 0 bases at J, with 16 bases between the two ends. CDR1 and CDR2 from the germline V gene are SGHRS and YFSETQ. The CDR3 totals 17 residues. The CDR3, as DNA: TGCGCCAGCAAAAGGGACATGTCAGTCTCTGGGGCCAACGTCCTGACTTTC. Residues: CASKRDMSVSGANVLTF.

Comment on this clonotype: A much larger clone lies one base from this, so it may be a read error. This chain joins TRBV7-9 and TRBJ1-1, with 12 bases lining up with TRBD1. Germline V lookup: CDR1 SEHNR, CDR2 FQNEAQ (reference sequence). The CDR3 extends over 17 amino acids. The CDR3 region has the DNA TGTGCCGGCAGCCCGCGGGGGACAGGGGGCGGGTACACTGAAGCTTTCTTT. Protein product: CAGSPRGTGGGYTEAFF.

CDR3 residues: CATDGSADTQYF. The CDR3 DNA sequence: TGTGCCACCGACGGGAGCGCAGATACGCAGTATTTT. V usage is TRBV25-1 and J usage is TRBJ2-3; tentative D call: TRBD2 (6 bases). V was trimmed by 10 bases and J by 4 bases, leaving 12 bases between them. The germline CDR1 and CDR2 sequences are MGHDK and SYGVNS. The CDR3 runs 12 residues. Together with reference TRBV25-1 and TRBJ2-3, the CDR3 gives the full variable domain: EADIYQTPRYLVIGTGKKITLECSQTMGHDKMYWYQQDPGMELHLIHYSYGVNSTEKGDLSSESTVSRIRTEHFPLTLESARPSHTSQYLCATDGSADTQYFGPGTRLTVL.

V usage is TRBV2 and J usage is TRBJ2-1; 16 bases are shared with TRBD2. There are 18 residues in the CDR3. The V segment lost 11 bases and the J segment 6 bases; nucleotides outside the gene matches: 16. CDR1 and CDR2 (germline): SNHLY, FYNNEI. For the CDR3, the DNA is TGTGCCCTCAGTTTTCCCGGGACTAGCGGGAGGGCCGGCAATGAGCAGTTCTTC. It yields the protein CALSFPGTSGRAGNEQFF. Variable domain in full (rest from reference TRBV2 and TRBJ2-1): EPEVTQTPSHQVTQMGQEVILRCVPISNHLYFYWYRQILGQKVEFLVSFYNNEISEKSEIFDDQFSVERPDGSNFTLKIRSTKLEDSAMYFCALSFPGTSGRAGNEQFFGPGTRLTVL.

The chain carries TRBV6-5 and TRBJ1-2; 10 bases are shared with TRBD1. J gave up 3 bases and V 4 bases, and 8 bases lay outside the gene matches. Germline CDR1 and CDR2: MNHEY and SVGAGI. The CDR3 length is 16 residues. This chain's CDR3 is CASSSTRTGGDYGYTF. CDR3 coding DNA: TGTGCCAGCAGTTCCACTCGGACAGGGGGAGACTATGGCTACACCTTC.

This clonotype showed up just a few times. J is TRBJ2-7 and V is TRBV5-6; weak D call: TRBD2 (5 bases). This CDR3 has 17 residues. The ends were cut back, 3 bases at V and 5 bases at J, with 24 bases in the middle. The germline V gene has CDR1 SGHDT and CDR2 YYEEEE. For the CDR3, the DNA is TGTGCCAGCAGCTCCTTAGGTAATCCGGGAACGGTCGACGAGCAGTACTTC. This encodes CASSSLGNPGTVDEQYF. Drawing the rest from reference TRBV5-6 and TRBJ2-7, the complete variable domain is DAGVTQSPTHLIKTRGQQVTLRCSPKSGHDTVSWYQQALGQGPQFIFQYYEEEERQRGNFPDRFSGHQFPNYSSELNVNALLLGDSALYLCASSSLGNPGTVDEQYFGPGTRLTVT.

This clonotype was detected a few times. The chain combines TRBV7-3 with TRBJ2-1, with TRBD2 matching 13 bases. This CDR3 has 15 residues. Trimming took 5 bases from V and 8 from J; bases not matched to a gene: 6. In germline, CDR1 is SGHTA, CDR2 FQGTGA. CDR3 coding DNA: TGTGCCAGCAGCATCGGACTAGCGGGAGCTCATGAGCAGTTCTTC. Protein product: CASSIGLAGAHEQFF.

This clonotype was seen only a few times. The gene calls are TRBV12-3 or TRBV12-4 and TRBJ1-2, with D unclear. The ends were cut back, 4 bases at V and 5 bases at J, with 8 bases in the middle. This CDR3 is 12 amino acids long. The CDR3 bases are TGTGCCAGCAGTTGGACGGATTATGGCTACACCTTC. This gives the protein CASSWTDYGYTF.

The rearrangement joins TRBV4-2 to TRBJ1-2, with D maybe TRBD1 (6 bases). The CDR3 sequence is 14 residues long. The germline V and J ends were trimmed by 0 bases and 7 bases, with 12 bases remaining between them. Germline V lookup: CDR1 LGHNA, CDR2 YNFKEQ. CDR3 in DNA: TGTGCCAGCAGCCAAGACAGGGGCTCGGGTGGCTACACCTTC. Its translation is CASSQDRGSGGYTF.

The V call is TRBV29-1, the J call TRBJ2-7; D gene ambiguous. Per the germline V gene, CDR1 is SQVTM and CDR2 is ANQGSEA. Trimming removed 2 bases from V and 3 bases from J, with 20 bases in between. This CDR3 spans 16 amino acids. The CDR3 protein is CSVEKGNLGASYEQYF. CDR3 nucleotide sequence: TGCAGCGTTGAAAAGGGAAACCTCGGAGCCAGCTACGAGCAGTACTTC.

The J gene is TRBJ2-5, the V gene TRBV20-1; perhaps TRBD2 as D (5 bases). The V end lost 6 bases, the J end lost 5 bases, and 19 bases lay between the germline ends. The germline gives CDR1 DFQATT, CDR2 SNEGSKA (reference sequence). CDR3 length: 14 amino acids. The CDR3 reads CSASRRPRRETQYF. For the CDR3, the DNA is TGCAGTGCATCCCGCAGACCCCGGAGGGAGACCCAGTACTTC.

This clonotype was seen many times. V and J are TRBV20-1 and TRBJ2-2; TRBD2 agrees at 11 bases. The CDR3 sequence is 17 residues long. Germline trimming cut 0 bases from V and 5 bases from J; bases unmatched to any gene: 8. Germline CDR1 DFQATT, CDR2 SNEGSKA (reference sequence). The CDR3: CSARDSGSGRGTGELFF. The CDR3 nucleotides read TGCAGTGCTAGAGATTCGGGTAGCGGGAGGGGTACCGGGGAGCTGTTTTTT.

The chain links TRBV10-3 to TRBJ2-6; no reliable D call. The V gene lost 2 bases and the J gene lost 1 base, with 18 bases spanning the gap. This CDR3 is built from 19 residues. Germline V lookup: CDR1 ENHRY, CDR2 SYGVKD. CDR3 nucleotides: TGTGCCATCAGTGAGGTGGACCGACAAAACGGATCTGGGGCCAACGTCCTGACTTTC. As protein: CAISEVDRQNGSGANVLTF.

CDR3 in amino acids: CASSPLAGGLADTQYF. In DNA, the CDR3 is TGTGCCAGCAGCCCCCTAGCGGGGGGGTTGGCAGATACGCAGTATTTT. The chain employs TRBV12-3 or TRBV12-4 and TRBJ2-3, with TRBD2 matching 12 bases. The CDR3 sequence is 16 residues long. The V gene end was trimmed by 6 bases and the J gene end by 4 bases; junction bases not matched to a gene: 8.